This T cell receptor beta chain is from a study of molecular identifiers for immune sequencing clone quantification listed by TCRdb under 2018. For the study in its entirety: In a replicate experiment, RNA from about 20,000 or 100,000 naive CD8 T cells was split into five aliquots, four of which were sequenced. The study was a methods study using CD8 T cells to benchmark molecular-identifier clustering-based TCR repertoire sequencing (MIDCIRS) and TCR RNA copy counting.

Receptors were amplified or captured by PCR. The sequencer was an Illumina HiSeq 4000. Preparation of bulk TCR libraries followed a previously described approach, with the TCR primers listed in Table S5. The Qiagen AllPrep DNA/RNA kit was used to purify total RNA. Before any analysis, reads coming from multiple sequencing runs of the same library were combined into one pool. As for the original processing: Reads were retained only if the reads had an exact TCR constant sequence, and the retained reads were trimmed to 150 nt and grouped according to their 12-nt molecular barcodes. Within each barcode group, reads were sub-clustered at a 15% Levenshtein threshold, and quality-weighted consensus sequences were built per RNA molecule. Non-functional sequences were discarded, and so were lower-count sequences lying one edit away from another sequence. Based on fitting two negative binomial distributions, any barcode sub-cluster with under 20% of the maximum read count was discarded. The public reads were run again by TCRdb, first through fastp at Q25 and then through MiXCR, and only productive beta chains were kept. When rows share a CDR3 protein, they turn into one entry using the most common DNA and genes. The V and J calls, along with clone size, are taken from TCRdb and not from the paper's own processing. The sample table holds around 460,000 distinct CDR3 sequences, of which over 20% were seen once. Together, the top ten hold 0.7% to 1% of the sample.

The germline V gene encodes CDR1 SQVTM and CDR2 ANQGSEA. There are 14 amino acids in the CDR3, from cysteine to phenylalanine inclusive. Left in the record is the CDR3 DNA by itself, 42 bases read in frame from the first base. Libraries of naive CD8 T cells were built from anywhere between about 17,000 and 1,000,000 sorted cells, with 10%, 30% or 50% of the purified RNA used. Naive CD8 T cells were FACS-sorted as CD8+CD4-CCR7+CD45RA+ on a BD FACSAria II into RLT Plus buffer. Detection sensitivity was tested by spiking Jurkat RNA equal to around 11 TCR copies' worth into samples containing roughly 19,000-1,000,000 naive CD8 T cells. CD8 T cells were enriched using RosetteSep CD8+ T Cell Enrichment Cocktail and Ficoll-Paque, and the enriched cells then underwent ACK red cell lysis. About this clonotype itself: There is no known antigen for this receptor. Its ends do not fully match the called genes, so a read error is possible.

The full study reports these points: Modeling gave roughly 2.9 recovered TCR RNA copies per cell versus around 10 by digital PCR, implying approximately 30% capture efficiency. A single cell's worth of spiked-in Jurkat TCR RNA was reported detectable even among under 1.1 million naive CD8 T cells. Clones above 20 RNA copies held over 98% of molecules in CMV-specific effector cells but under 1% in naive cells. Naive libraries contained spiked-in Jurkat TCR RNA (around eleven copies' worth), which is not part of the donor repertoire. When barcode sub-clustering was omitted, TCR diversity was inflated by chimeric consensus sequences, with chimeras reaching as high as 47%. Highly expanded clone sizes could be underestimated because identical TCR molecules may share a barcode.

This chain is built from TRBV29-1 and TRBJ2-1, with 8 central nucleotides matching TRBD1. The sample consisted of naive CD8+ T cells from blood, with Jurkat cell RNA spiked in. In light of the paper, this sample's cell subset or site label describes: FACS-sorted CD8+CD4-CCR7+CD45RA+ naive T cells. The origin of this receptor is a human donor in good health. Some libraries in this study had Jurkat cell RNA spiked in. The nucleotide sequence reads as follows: TGCAGCGTGGAAGACAGGGGATCCTACAATGAGCAGTTCTTC. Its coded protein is CSVEDRGSYNEQFF.